The clone carrying this TCR beta chain was observed a few times. The antigen is undetermined. Profiled with immunoSEQ multiplex PCR; TCRdb holds only in-frame clones, not every one. This table holds around 2,000,000 clones, 93% found once. Naive CD8 cells lacked CD45RO and underwent positive selection for CCR7, leaving out terminally differentiated effector memory CD45RA+ cells. Nashville, Tennessee was home to all donors, each a Caucasian adult. The data derive from a study of shared clonotypes between healthy human individuals. Notes on the study in general: Against clonotypes common to all four donors, non-shared ones had lower generation probabilities. A few donors showed sharing of about 4.7% of naive CD4 clonotypes.

The CDR3 runs to 12 residues. The V end was cut by 2 bases, the J end by 13 bases, with 14 bases between. Germline V gene data show CDR1 as GTSNPN and CDR2 as SVGIG (reference sequence). The specimen was naive CD8+ T cells from PBMCs. This TCR was sampled from a young man in good health. Some clones in this sample may be carry-over from other donors' samples. J is TRBJ2-2 and V is TRBV30; D is ambiguous. CDR3 coding DNA: TGTGCCTGGAGTATGGGCGGTGCCAGGCTGTTTTTT. It specifies CAWSMGGARLFF.